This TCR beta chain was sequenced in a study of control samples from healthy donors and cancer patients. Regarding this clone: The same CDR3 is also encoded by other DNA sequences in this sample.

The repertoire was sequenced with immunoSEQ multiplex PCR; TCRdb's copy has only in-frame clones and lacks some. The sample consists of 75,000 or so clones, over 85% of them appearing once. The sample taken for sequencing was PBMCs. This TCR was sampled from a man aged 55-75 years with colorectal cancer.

The CDR3 bases are TGTGCCAGCAGCTTAGATCGCTACGAGCAGTACTTC. Its translation is CASSLDRYEQYF. The chain carries TRBV11-2 and TRBJ2-7, with unresolved D. The CDR3 consists of 12 residues. The V end lost 0 bases, the J end lost 3 bases, and 3 bases lay between the germline ends. Per germline, CDR1 SGHAT and CDR2 FQNNGV.